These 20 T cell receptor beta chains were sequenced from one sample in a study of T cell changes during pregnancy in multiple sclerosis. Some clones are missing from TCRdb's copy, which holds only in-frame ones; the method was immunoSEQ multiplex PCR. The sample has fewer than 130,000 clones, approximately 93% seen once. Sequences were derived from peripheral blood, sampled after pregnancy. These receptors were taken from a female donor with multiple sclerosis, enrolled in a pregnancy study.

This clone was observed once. CDR3 nucleotides: TGTGCCAGCAGTTACAGTGCGGGGAGTTACGAGCAGTACTTC. It translates to CASSYSAGSYEQYF. V gene TRBV6-4 combines with J gene TRBJ2-7, with TRBD2 as a possible D gene (6 bases). V was shortened by 5 bases and J by 4 bases, with 15 bases between the two germline ends. Germline values: CDR1 MRHNA, CDR2 SNTAGT. The CDR3 covers 14 residues.

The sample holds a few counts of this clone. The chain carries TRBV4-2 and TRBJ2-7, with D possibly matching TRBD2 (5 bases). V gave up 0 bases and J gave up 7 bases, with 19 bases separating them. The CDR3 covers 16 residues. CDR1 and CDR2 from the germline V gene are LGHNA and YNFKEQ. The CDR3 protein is CASSQDLDSSSWEQYF. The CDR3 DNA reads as TGTGCCAGCAGCCAAGACCTGGACTCTTCCTCGTGGGAGCAGTACTTC.

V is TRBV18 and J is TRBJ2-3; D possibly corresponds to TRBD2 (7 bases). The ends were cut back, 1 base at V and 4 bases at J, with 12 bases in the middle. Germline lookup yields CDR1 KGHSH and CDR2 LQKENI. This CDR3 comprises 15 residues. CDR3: CASSPLGGASDTQYF. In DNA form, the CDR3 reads TGTGCCAGCTCACCACTGGGGGGGGCCTCAGATACGCAGTATTTT.

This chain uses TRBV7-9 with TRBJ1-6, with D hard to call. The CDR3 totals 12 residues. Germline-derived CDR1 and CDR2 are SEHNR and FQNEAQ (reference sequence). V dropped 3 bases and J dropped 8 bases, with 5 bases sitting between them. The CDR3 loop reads CASSFRDSPLHF. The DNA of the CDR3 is TGTGCCAGCAGCTTCCGGGATTCACCCCTCCACTTT.

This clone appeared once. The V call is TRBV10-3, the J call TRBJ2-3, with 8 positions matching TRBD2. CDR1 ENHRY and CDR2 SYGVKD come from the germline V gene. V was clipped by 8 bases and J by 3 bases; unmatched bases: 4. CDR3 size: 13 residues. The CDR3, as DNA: TGTGCCATCTTCAGCGGGGGAACAGATACGCAGTATTTT. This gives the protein CAIFSGGTDTQYF.

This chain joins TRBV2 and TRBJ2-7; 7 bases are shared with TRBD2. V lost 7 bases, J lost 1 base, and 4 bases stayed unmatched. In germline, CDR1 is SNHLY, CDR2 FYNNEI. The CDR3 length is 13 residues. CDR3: CASNPAGSYEQYF. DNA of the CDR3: TGTGCCAGCAACCCAGCGGGGTCCTACGAGCAGTACTTC.

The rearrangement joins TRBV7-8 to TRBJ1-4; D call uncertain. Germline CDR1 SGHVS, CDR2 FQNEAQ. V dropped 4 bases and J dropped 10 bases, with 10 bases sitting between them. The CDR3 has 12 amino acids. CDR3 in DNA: TGTGCCAGCAGCTCCCGGAGGGCAAAACTGTTTTTT. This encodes CASSSRRAKLFF.

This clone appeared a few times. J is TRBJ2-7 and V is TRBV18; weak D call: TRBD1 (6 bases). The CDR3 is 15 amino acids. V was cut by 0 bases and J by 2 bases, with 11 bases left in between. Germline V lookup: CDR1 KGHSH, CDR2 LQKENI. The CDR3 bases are TGTGCCAGCTCACCACCAGTACGGACAGCCTACGAGCAGTACTTC. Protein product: CASSPPVRTAYEQYF. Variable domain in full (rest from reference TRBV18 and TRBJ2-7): NAGVMQNPRHLVRRRGQEARLRCSPMKGHSHVYWYRQLPEEGLKFMVYLQKENIIDESGMPKERFSAEFPKEGPSILRIQQVVRGDSAAYFCASSPPVRTAYEQYFGPGTRLTVT.

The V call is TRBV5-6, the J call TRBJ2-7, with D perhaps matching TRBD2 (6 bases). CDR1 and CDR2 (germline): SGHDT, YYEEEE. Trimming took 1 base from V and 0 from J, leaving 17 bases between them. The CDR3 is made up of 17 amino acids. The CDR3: CASSLSRTGLGSYEQYF. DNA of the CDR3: TGTGCCAGCAGCTTGTCAAGGACGGGACTGGGCTCCTACGAGCAGTACTTC.

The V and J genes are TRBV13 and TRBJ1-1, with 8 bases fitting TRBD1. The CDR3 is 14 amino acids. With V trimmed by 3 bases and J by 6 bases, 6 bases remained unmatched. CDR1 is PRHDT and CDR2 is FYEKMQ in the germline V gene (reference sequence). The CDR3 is CASSFGQGGSEAFF. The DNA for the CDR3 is TGTGCCAGCAGCTTTGGACAGGGAGGTTCTGAAGCTTTCTTT.

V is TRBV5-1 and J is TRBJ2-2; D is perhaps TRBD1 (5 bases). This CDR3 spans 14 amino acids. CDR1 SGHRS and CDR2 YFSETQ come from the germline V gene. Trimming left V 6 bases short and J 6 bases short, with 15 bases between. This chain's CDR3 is CASNFFDRAGELFF. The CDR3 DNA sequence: TGCGCCAGCAACTTCTTCGACAGAGCCGGGGAGCTGTTTTTT.

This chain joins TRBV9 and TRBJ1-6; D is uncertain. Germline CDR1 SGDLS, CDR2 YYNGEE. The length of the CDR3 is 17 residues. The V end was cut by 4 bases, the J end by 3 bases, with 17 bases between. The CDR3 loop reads CASSTERTGSYNSPLHF. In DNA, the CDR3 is TGTGCCAGCAGCACCGAAAGGACGGGAAGCTATAATTCACCCCTCCACTTT.

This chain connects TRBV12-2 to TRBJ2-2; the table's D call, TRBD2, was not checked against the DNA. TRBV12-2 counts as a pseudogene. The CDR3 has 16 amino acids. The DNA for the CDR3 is TGTGCAAGTCGCTCTATTAGCTGGGGGGAGACCGGGGAGCTGTTTTTT. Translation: CASRSISWGETGELFF.

The CDR3 sequence is CASSATPSDPSGDEQYF. Here the CDR3 DNA reads TGTGCCAGCAGCGCAACGCCCTCTGATCCGTCGGGAGACGAGCAGTACTTC. This chain connects TRBV5-6 to TRBJ2-7; possible D gene TRBD2, 6 bases. V dropped 4 bases and J dropped 5 bases, with 25 bases sitting between them. Germline assignment: CDR1 SGHDT and CDR2 YYEEEE. The length of the CDR3 is 17 residues.

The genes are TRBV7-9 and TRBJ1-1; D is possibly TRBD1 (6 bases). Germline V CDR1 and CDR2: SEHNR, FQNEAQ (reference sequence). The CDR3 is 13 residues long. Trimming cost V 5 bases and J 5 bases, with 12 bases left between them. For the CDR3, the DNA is TGTGCCAGCAGCCCGCGCAGGGGAACTGAAGCTTTCTTT. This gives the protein CASSPRRGTEAFF.

The CDR3 DNA reads as TGTGCCAGCAGCCAACCCGGGACAGGGGTTTCTGAGCAGTTCTTC. Protein product: CASSQPGTGVSEQFF. The rearrangement joins TRBV14 to TRBJ2-1; 10 nucleotides line up with TRBD1. CDR1 and CDR2 from the germline V gene are SGHDN and FVKESK. The CDR3 is 15 residues long. V gave up 2 bases and J gave up 9 bases; unmatched junction bases: 7.

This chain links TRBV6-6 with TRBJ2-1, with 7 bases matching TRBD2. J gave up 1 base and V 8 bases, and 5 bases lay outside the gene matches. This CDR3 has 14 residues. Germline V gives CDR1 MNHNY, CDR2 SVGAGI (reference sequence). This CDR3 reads CASGAGESYNEQFF. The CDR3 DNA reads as TGTGCCAGCGGGGCGGGGGAATCCTACAATGAGCAGTTCTTC.

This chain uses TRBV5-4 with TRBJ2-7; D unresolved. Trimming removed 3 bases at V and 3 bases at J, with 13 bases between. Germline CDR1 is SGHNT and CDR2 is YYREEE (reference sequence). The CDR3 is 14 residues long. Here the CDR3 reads CASSSDKEDYEQYF. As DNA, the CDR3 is TGTGCCAGCAGCTCAGATAAAGAAGACTACGAGCAGTACTTC.

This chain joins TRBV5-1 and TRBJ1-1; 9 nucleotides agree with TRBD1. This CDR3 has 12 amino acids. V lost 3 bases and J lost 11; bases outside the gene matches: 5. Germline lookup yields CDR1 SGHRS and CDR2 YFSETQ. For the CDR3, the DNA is TGCGCCAGCAGCTATGACAGGGGGGAGGCTTTCTTT. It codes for CASSYDRGEAFF.

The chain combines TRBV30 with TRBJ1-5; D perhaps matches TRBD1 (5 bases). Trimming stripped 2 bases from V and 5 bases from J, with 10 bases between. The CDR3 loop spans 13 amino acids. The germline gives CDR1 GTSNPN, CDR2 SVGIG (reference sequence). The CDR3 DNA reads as TGTGCCTGGAGTAGGGGATCGGATCAGCCCCAGCATTTT. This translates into CAWSRGSDQPQHF.